Included here is one TCR beta chain sequence, with context. Its antigen remains unidentified. Per-nucleotide qualities are absent, and no much larger clonotype sits a single base away. The sample comes from a study of cytomegalovirus exposure and HLA in healthy donors (TCRdb year 2017). Regarding the research as a whole: An earlier analysis of roughly 570 of the donors reported over 250 Gb of sequence data and 95 million to 130 million unique TCR beta sequences obtained from around 180 million T cells. An early release covering roughly 580 HLA-typed donors comprised 250 to 350 gigabases of sequencing data and approximately 85 million unique TCR sequences. Of the roughly 390 genotyped donors, approximately 81% were placed in the genetic ancestry cluster associated with self-reported Caucasian donors. The study was designed to test whether signatures of past pathogen exposure could be identified by cataloging public T cell receptors. The study used immunosequencing to profile the T cell repertoires of approximately 630 subjects and linked those repertoires to cytomegalovirus serostatus. Besides the first cohort of approximately 670 subjects, a separate validation cohort made up of 120 different subjects was used. To predict cytomegalovirus infection status, the study brought together high-throughput TCR immunosequencing, statistical association of individual TCRs with disease status, and machine learning. A later analysis re-analyzed previously published TCR beta repertoires from 500 to 700 donors and added high-resolution HLA genotyping to study TCR occurrence patterns. Rather than drawing on any new phenotypic data, the later analysis identified candidate immune exposures from TCR beta sequences and the way those sequences occurred across donors. An earlier analysis of 587 of the donors used high-throughput TCR beta sequencing to judge whether each TCR beta V gene segment behaved as functional or pseudogenic. Donor age, sex, ethnicity and CMV serostatus were collected together with the repertoire data. A later genetic analysis used genome-wide SNP genotypes for about 65% of the roughly 700 donors, treating that subset as a discovery cohort. All discovery cohort repertoires had been generated on a single sequencing platform. Class I and class II HLA loci were covered by the typing at four-digit resolution. The number of donors typed differed by locus, with roughly 629-640 for A, B, C, DRB1 and DQB1, 522 for DQA1, over 600 for DPA1, and some 450 for DPB1. About five DR-DQ haplotypes were treated as single units for association and clustering because of strong linkage in the cohort. Among under 450 genotyped donors of the cohort, an average of about 240,000 unique TCR beta nucleotide sequences were sequenced per donor, around a sixth of them non-productive. General study outcomes and caveats: Roughly uniform sequencing depth across donors was assumed in presence/absence analyses, although this assumption may not hold. Across donors, most TCR sequences were observed very rarely, whereas some public TCRs were present in many individuals. In a later analysis, HLA-associated TCR beta chains were found to be more clonally expanded and to have lower generation probabilities than equally common non-associated chains. V-gene and J-gene trimming of TCR beta chains was associated with a missense DCLRE1C variant in a later genetic analysis, and the association was replicated in an independent cohort. A further reported finding was that TCR beta sequences accurately predicted the HLA-A and HLA-B alleles for most subjects in the first cohort. A later analysis found that most CMV-associated TCR beta chains appeared HLA-restricted, with HLA associations seemingly driven largely by CMV exposure. In a later analysis, several top co-occurrence clusters were reported to appear linked to parvovirus B19, influenza, CMV and Epstein-Barr virus. A total of roughly 160 TCR beta chains were listed by the study as associated with cytomegalovirus. The only immune exposure information available for the cohort was CMV serostatus. Correlated functional status among segregating V segments might be attributable to linkage disequilibrium, but an unknown experimental factor could not be ruled out. Broadly in line with IMGT annotations, most TCR beta V segments showed up in productive rearrangements about 87% or about 30% of the time in an earlier analysis of some 590 of the donors. A group of highly shared sequence variants was considered likely to be a technical artifact of the sequencing pipeline. This cohort had only TCR beta chains sequenced, and the lack of alpha or paired-chain data limited which features could be detected. Compared with the roughly 720-donor mean, donors in an Asian-associated ancestry cluster had fewer N-insertions in productive TCRs, according to a later genetic analysis. HLA typing was unavailable for some donors at each locus, so association tests used only the typed subset. When HLA alleles, especially DR and DQ, strongly co-occurred, attributing TCR associations to individual alleles was difficult. Cytomegalovirus status was reported to be diagnosed by the classifier with high specificity and sensitivity in both the original and validation cohorts. The authors suggested that the approach could potentially be extended to other disease states and immunological phenotypes. In a later analysis, the rate of TCR association differed among HLA loci, with DRB1 alleles having the most associated TCRs and HLA-C alleles having the fewest. Because counts were too low, roughly 17 rarely observed V segments, including chromosome 9 orphons, were left out of the earlier analysis of about 500 of the donors. Some IMGT-functional V segments, including TRBV6-2 and TRBV6-3, could not be distinguished by the 87-base-pair reads and were therefore excluded. At a false discovery rate of 0.05, a later analysis linked under 20,000 TCR beta sequences to specific HLA alleles. In vitro tests confirmed that a few of the cytomegalovirus-associated TCR beta chains recognize cytomegalovirus antigens.

The cohort was made up of 650 to 700 healthy bone marrow donors. At the time of sampling, every cohort member was nominally healthy, though immune exposures that went unrecorded were likely present. The donor tested CMV seronegative, placing the donor among the 352 seronegative members of the cohort. A peripheral blood sample was provided by each donor, and peripheral blood mononuclear cells were used for TCR beta sequencing. Genomic DNA extraction from the blood cell samples was performed with the Qiagen DNeasy Blood Extraction Kit. The germline V gene provides CDR1 SNHLY and CDR2 FYNNEI. V is cut by 4 bases and J by 7 bases, and the space between the germline ends is 16 bases. The CDR3 measures 14 amino acids from cysteine to phenylalanine. Just the 42-base CDR3 DNA is kept, in frame starting at base 1. Receptors were amplified or captured by the immunoSEQ multiplex PCR assay. The multiplex PCR relied on a mix of 60 forward primers for TCR Vbeta segments and 13 reverse primers for TCR Jbeta segments. The CDR3 region of rearranged TCR beta genes was amplified from genomic DNA by a multiplex PCR assay. The Illumina HiSeq System was used to sequence the amplified TCR beta libraries as 87-base-pair reads. In the authors' own workflow: Across the roughly 640 repertoires, a later analysis counted tens of millions of unique TCR beta chains, around 10 million of which were shared by at least two donors. To remove PCR and sequencing errors, raw reads were error-corrected and collapsed into unique sequences using a nearest-neighbor algorithm that merged closely related sequences. V, D and J gene segments were assigned by aligning CDR3 sequences to IMGT reference sequences. For a sequence to be retained, at least a six-nucleotide match to both a V gene segment and a J gene segment was required. A rearrangement counted as productive if the CDR3 had no stop codons and remained in frame with V and J, and every other rearrangement counted as non-productive. Following IMGT convention, CDR3 was defined as the stretch from the second conserved V-encoded cysteine to the conserved J-encoded phenylalanine. The earlier analysis of fewer than 750 of the donors excluded sequences that lacked an unambiguous match to a single V gene segment. In an earlier analysis of 450 to 750 of the donors, a V segment was called functional when productive rearrangements were above 56.7%, and segregating when the standard deviation between donors exceeded 5%. A statistical classification framework was built to diagnose cytomegalovirus status from the catalog of TCR beta chain sequences. In a later analysis, V and J genes were assigned by comparing TCR nucleotide sequences against IMGT/GENE-DB human TR gene sequences. The TCRdist pipeline was used in a later analysis to assign CDR3 sequences and most-parsimonious VDJ recombination scenarios. In a later analysis, each TCR beta chain was defined by its CDR3 amino acid sequence together with its V-gene family, and reads without a unique V-gene family were excluded. As a way to deal with suspected cross-contamination and a sequencing artifact, a later analysis dropped more than 500 nucleotide sequences that were highly shared and had low generation probability. In a later analysis, a clonal expansion index for each public chain was calculated from normalized within-repertoire ranks of inferred template counts. Generation probabilities in a later analysis came from a VDJ recombination model fitted to out-of-frame rearrangements, and those results were checked against IGoR. Hypergeometric tests were used in a later analysis to score TCR-TCR, TCR-HLA and TCR-CMV co-occurrence, with a repertoire-size bias correction applied to the TCR pairs. To estimate false discovery rates, a later analysis permuted the HLA or CMV assignments 20 times. A later analysis grouped co-occurring TCRs with DBSCAN, adding TCRdist sequence similarity when clustering within HLA-allele-positive subsets. Repertoires with fewer than 30,000 or more than 120,000 public chains were left out of co-occurrence clustering, as were a handful of repertoires with anomalous nucleotide sharing. Sourced from immuneACCESS, this table was stored by TCRdb with only in-frame sequences that have V and J called. A share of the clones is absent; for the studies checked, an unresolved V gene accounts for under half, and the remainder has no known explanation. That table supplies the V and J calls and clone size; D and trimming were determined from the DNA. The sample records approximately 140,000 clones, 60% to 80% of which are singletons. The ten most abundant clones make up about 3.5% of the sample.

Recombination connected TRBV2 to TRBJ1-2; there is no confident call for the D gene. This sequence originates from a man between 40 and 49 years old in good health and CMV-seronegative. The sample was PBMCs. The CDR3 reads as follows: CASSGQLEAGGYTF. The nucleotides read TGTGCCAGCAGTGGACAACTGGAGGCAGGTGGCTACACCTTC.